Following are 3 T cell receptor beta chains from one sample sequenced in a study of T cell responses to AZD1222 COVID-19 vaccine. This table comes from immunoSEQ multiplex PCR, and its TCRdb copy is limited to in-frame clones, with some not included. Of tens of thousands of clones in the sample, about 90% are singletons; the top ten hold 3.9%. The input for sequencing was peripheral blood, taken on day 0 of AZD1222 vaccination. These receptors originate from an adult in good health.

This rearrangement joins TRBV7-9 to TRBJ2-4; 8 nucleotides agree with TRBD2. Germline lookup yields CDR1 SEHNR and CDR2 FQNEAQ (reference sequence). The CDR3 contains 17 residues. V lost 4 bases, J lost 0 bases, and 8 bases stayed unmatched. The CDR3 is CASSSLGGGPAKNIQYF. As DNA, the CDR3 is TGTGCCAGCAGCTCCCTTGGCGGGGGGCCAGCCAAAAACATTCAGTACTTC.

The CDR3 nucleotides read TGTGCCAGCAGTTTATCCCGGGCCACTGAAGCTTTCTTT. This gives the protein CASSLSRATEAFF. The rearrangement joins TRBV12-3 or TRBV12-4 to TRBJ1-1, with unresolved D. The CDR3 covers 13 residues. V shed 2 bases and J shed 4 bases, with 8 bases lying between them.

The table lists this clone with a count of one. The rearrangement joins TRBV9 to TRBJ2-3; no reliable D call. The CDR3 loop spans 12 amino acids. Germline-derived CDR1 and CDR2 are SGDLS and YYNGEE. V was cut by 0 bases and J by 3 bases, with 2 bases left in between. CDR3 loop: CASSVETDTQYF. The CDR3, as DNA: TGTGCCAGCAGCGTAGAAACAGATACGCAGTATTTT.